In its sample, the clone carrying this TCR beta chain was seen many times. To make TCR beta libraries, researchers used iRepertoire HTBI primers and Arm-PCR of CDR3 regions. TCRdb reanalysed the multiplex PCR reads using MiXCR and keeps one entry per CDR3 protein. The sample lists more than 350,000 distinct CDR3 sequences, under 15% seen once, with over 15% in the top ten. These data belong to a study of regulatory T cells in long-lasting Graves disease. This sample's time point: newly diagnosed GD, antithyroid drugs for less than 3 months. Following extraction of RNA from PBMCs, that RNA was used to make the TCR library. Germline CDR1 MNHEY, CDR2 SMNVEV (reference sequence). Germline trimming cut 9 bases from V and 4 bases from J; bases unmatched to any gene: 15. This CDR3 has 16 residues. These same data were also listed under a study on T cells in Graves' hyperthyroidism and ophthalmopathy.

The specimen comprised peripheral blood mononuclear cells (PBMCs), sampled at new diagnosis, from a patient treated with antithyroid drugs. The origin of this receptor is a woman aged 25 to 39 with Graves disease. The chain carries TRBV27 and TRBJ2-7, with 10 bases fitting TRBD1. The CDR3 reads CASHNGVGTGAYEQYF. CDR3 nucleotide sequence: TGTGCCAGTCATAATGGGGTGGGGACAGGGGCTTACGAGCAGTACTTC.